This TCR beta chain was identified in a study of CXCR3-negative and CXCR3-positive naive CD8 T cells (dated 2019 in TCRdb). Concerning the study at large: Roughly 150 million TRB reads were obtained in total, roughly 1.5 +/- 0.3 million reads per library. Data from some twelve donors, pooled across two independent experiments, went into the diversity and physicochemical repertoire analyses. The TRBV-TRBJ cluster analysis covered naive subsets from roughly 5 donors and memory cells from 3 donors. The investigation overall reported the following: TRB CDR3s from CXCR3-positive naive cells showed higher hydrophobicity (lower Kidera factor 4), lower energy, and higher strength and volume indices than CXCR3-negative naive cells. Because surface CD5, which is linked to self-reactivity in mice, was comparable between the naive subsets, TCR interaction strength was also inferred from TRB CDR3 physicochemical properties. Similar TRBV-TRBJ usage was shown by naive CXCR3-negative and CXCR3-positive cells from the same donor, whereas distinct patterns were shown by memory cells. Freshly isolated PBMCs were used for most assays because CXCR3 expression partially decreased after cryopreservation. Comparably high repertoire diversity was found in both naive subsets, whereas much lower repertoire diversity was found in memory CD8+ T cells.

Sequencing used a NextSeq 550. The Human TCR Profiling Kit (MiLaboratory) was used to make UMI-labeled 5' RACE TRB cDNA libraries. The full amount of extracted RNA was used for cDNA synthesis, and the full amount of resulting cDNA was used for PCR amplification. Libraries were prepared in parallel using an identical number of PCR cycles. The original pipeline was this. With a requirement of at least two reads per UMI, MIGEC and MiXCR extracted about 50,000 +/- 10,000 unique UMI-labeled TRB cDNA molecules per library. On average, each library contained about 40,000 +/- 10,000 functional in-frame TRB CDR3 nucleotide clonotypes without stop codons. After downsampling to 5000 UMI-labeled TRB molecules per sample, diversity metrics such as normalized Shannon-Wiener and Chao1 were calculated in VDJtools. Clonotype-size-weighted physicochemical properties of the central five CDR3 residues (interaction energy, strength, volume and Kidera factor 4) were computed in VDJtools. TCRdb reprocessed the public reads and reports one entry per CDR3 protein sequence, without DNA. The V and J calls reflect TCRdb's pipeline rather than the authors' work. The sample's table lists a count of 100,000 or so distinct CDR3 sequences. Around 0.36% of the sample is taken by the ten largest.

There are 16 amino acids in the CDR3, from cysteine to phenylalanine inclusive. No DNA accompanies this entry. From the germline V gene, CDR1 is SGHAT and CDR2 is FQNNGV. Each CD8+ T cell subset was flow-sorted in triplicate, with roughly 330,000 cells per subset placed directly into RLT lysis buffer. Naive CD8+ T cells were defined stringently as CD45RO-CCR7+CD27+CD95- to exclude memory contaminants. Peripheral blood mononuclear cells were isolated from buffy coats using standard density gradient centrifugation. A FACSAria III was used to flow-sort naive CXCR3-negative and CXCR3-positive CD8+ T cells. An RNeasy Mini Kit was used to extract total RNA from the sorted cells. As to this clonotype: Its antigen is not yet known.

The receptor was isolated from a human donor in good health. Some clones in this sample may be carry-over from other donors' samples. The material sequenced was naive CXCR3+ CD8+ T cells from blood. The cell subset or site label on this specimen signifies: CD45RO-CCR7+CD27+CD95- naive CD8+ T cells expressing CXCR3 (TNR3+). The chain links TRBV11-2 with TRBJ2-7. The CDR3 reads as follows: CASSFDDRGGYYEQYF.